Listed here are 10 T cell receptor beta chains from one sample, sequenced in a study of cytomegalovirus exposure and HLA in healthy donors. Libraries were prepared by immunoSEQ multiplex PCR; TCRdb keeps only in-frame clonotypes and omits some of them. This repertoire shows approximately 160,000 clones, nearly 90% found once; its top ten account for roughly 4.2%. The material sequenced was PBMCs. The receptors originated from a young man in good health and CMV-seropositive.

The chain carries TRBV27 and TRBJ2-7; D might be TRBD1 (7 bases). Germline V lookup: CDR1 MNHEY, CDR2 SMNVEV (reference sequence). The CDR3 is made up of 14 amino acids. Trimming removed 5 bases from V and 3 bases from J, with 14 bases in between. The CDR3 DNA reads TGTGCCAGCAGTCCGCAGGGGGGTAACTACGAGCAGTACTTC. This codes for CASSPQGGNYEQYF.

In DNA form, the CDR3 reads TGTGCCAGCAGATTCAGCGGGAGGCACACAGATACGCAGTATTTT. Translation: CASRFSGRHTDTQYF. The chain joins TRBV7-9 to TRBJ2-3; TRBD2 agrees at 9 bases. CDR3 length: 15 amino acids. V lost 6 bases, J lost 2 bases, and 6 bases stayed unmatched. Germline lookup yields CDR1 SEHNR and CDR2 FQNEAQ (reference sequence).

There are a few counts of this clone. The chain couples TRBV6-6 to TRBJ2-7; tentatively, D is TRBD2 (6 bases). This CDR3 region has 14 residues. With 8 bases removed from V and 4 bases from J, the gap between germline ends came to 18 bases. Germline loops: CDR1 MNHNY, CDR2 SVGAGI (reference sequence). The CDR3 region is CASAESGAGYEQYF. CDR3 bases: TGTGCCAGCGCCGAGTCGGGAGCTGGTTACGAGCAGTACTTC.

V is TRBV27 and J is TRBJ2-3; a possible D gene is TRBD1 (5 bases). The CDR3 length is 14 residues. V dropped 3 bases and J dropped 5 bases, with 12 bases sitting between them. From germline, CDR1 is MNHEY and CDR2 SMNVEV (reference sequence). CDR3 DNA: TGTGCCAGCAGTTTTCGTCAGGGTAGAGATACGCAGTATTTT. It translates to CASSFRQGRDTQYF.

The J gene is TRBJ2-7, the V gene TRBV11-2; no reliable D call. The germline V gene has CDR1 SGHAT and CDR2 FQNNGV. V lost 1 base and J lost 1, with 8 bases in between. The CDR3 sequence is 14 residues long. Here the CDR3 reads CASSLGPISYEQYF. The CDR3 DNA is TGTGCCAGCAGCTTAGGGCCAATTTCCTACGAGCAGTACTTC. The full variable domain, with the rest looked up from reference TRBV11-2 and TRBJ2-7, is EAGVAQSPRYKIIEKRQSVAFWCNPISGHATLYWYQQILGQGPKLLIQFQNNGVVDDSQLPKDRFSAERLKGVDSTLKIQPAKLEDSAVYLCASSLGPISYEQYFGPGTRLTVT.

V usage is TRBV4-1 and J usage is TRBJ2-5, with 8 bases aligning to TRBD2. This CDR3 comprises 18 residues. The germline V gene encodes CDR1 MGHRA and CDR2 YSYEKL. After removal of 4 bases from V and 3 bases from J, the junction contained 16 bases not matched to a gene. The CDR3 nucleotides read TGCGCCAGCAGCCCCTTCCCCCCCCCACTACTAGCGGAAGAGACCCAGTACTTC. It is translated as CASSPFPPPLLAEETQYF.

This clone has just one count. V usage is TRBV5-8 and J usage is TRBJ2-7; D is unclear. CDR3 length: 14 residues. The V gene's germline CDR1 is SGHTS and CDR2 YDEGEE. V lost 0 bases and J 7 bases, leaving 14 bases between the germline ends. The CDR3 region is CASSLGAPSWEQYF. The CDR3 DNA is TGTGCCAGCAGCTTGGGCGCCCCAAGTTGGGAGCAGTACTTC.

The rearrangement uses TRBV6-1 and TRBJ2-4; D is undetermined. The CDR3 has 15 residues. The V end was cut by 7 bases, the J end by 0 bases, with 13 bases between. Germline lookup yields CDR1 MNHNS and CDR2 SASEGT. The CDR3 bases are TGTGCCAGCAACCTAAGTAGTTTAGCCAAAAACATTCAGTACTTC. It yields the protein CASNLSSLAKNIQYF.

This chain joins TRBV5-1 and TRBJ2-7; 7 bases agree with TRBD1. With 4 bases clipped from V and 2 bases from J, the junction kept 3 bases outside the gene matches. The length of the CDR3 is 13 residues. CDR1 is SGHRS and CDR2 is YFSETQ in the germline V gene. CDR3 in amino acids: CASSRDSPYEQYF. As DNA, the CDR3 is TGCGCCAGCAGCAGGGACAGTCCCTACGAGCAGTACTTC.

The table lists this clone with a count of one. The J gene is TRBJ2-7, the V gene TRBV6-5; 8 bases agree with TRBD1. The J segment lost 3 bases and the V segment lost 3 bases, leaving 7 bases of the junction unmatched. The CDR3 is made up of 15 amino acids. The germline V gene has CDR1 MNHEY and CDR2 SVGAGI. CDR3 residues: CASSYRAGGNYEQYF. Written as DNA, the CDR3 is TGTGCCAGCAGTTATAGGGCAGGGGGCAACTACGAGCAGTACTTC.